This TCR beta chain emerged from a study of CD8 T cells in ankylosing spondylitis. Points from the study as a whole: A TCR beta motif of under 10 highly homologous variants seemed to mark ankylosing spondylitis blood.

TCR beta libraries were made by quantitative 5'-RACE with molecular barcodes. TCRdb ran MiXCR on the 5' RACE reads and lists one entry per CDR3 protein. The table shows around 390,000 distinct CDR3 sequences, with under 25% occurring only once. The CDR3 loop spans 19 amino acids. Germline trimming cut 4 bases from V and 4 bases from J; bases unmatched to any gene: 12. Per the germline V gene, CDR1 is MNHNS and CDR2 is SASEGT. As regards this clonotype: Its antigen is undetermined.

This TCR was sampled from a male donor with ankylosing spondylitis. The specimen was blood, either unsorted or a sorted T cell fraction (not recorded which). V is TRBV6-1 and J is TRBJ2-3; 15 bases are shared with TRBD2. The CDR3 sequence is CASSGGLAGGPGVADTQYF. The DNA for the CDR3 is TGTGCCAGCAGTGGAGGACTAGCGGGAGGGCCAGGTGTAGCAGATACGCAGTATTTT.